The clone carrying this TCR beta chain has just a few counts. Germline CDR1 reads KGHSH; CDR2 reads LQKENI. Unmatched junction bases numbered 7, after V lost 6 bases and J lost 5 bases. The CDR3 consists of 14 residues. Assay used: immunoSEQ multiplex PCR; TCRdb lists only in-frame clones, some missing. The table lists more than 95,000 clones, around nine tenths of them singletons. The data derive from a study of T cell responses to AZD1222 COVID-19 vaccine. Study summary: Second doses were pooled across both intervals (about 4 or about 12 weeks).

The chain is built from TRBV18 and TRBJ2-5, with TRBD1 matching 9 bases. The source was peripheral blood, collected on day 0 of AZD1222 vaccination. The TCR originated in an adult in good health. Here the CDR3 reads CASSLQGAEETQYF. Here the CDR3 DNA reads TGTGCCAGCTCTTTACAGGGGGCGGAGGAGACCCAGTACTTC.